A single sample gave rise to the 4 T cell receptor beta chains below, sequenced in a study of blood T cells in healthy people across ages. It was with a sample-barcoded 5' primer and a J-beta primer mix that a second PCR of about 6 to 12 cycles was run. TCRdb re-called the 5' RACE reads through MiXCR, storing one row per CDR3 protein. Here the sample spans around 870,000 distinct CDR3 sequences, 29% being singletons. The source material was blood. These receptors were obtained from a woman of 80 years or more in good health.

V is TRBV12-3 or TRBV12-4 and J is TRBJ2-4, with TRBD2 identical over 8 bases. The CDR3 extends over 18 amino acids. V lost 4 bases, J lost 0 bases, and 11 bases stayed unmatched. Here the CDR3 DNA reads TGTGCCAGCAGTTCCCGGGGTAGCGGGATCGGAGCCAAAAACATTCAGTACTTC. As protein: CASSSRGSGIGAKNIQYF.

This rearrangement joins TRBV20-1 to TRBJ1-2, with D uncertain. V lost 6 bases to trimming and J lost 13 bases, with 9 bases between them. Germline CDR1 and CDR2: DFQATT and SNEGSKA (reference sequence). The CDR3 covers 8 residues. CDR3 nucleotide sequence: TGCAGTGCCCCTGAGCCCACCTTC. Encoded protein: CSAPEPTF.

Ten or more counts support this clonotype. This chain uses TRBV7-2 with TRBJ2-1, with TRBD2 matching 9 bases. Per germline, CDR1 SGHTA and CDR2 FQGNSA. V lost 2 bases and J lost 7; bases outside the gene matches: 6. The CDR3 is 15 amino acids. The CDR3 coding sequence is TGTGCCAGCAGCTTACCGGGAGCGGGGGGAAATGAGCAGTTCTTC. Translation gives CASSLPGAGGNEQFF.

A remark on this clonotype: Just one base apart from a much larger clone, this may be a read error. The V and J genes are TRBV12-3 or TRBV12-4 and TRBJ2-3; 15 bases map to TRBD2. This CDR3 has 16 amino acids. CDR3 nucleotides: TGTGCCAGCAGTTTCAGGACTAGCGGGGGGGGAGATGCGCAGTATTTT. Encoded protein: CASSFRTSGGGDAQYF.